Sequencing of this TCR beta chain was carried out in a study of T-cell reconstitution after alpha-beta-depleted transplantation in children. Study-wide findings and caveats: Where alpha-beta T cells came from about two months after transplant was reportedly several hundred expanded graft clones. The high TCRbeta diversity at day 60 in some patients came from surviving recipient T cells and thymic progenitors. A year post-transplant, T-cell counts and diversity derived mostly from newly produced T cells.

CDR1 and CDR2 from the germline V gene are DFQATT and SNEGSKA (reference sequence). With V trimmed by 6 bases and J by 5 bases, 4 bases remained unmatched. This CDR3 is built from 14 residues. In this sample, this clonotype turned up many times. Its antigen is not identified. Unique molecular identifiers were built into the TCRbeta library. TCRdb itself ran the PCR reads through MiXCR, one entry per CDR3 protein. The sample includes around 190,000 distinct CDR3 sequences, approximately 6.9% seen only once; the top ten take around 5%. The source material was PBMCs, sampled before TCRalphabeta/CD19-depleted stem cell transplant. The origin of this receptor is a boy between 2 and 10 years old with acute lymphoblastic leukemia, due to receive a stem cell transplant. This chain uses TRBV20-1 with TRBJ2-1; 13 positions agree with TRBD2. The CDR3 region has the DNA TGCAGTGCCGTAGGGACTAGCGGGAACAATGAGCAGTTCTTC. Protein sequence: CSAVGTSGNNEQFF.